The T cell receptor (beta chain) described here comes from a study of Graves' ophthalmopathy and Graves' hyperthyroidism. For the study at large: The collection of peripheral blood took place at initial diagnosis, before any treatment.

This clonotype was detected ten times or more. Lactation, pregnancy, uncontrolled infections and other autoimmune diseases were all grounds for excluding patients. In germline, CDR1 is LNHDA, CDR2 SQIVND (reference sequence). V gave up 9 bases and J gave up 6 bases, with 12 bases separating them. This CDR3 is 11 amino acids long. As the template, RNA transcripts were used to amplify TCR beta CDR3 regions. The workflow started with a first-round RT-PCR run with HTBI primers and then moved on to a second-round multiplex PCR. A single record per CDR3 protein comes from TCRdb applying MiXCR to the multiplex PCR reads. The repertoire holds almost 750,000 distinct CDR3 sequences, with roughly two fifths as singletons.

The sample taken for sequencing was peripheral blood. The rearrangement links TRBV19 to TRBJ2-7, with D uncertain. This receptor was identified in an adult man with Graves' ophthalmopathy. The CDR3 loop is CASRQLGEQYF. The CDR3, as DNA: TGTGCCAGCCGCCAATTAGGCGAGCAGTACTTC.